Detailed here is one TCR beta chain. Its antigen is undetermined. One junction end does not reproduce the germline sequence, and a read error may be involved. This sample is part of a study of tumor-infiltrating lymphocytes in localized non-small cell lung cancer. For the study at large: From each patient, both tumor and uninvolved lung, non-adjacent to tumor, were sampled.

Study conclusions and caveats: Technical variation could not be separated from intratumor heterogeneity here.

The CDR3 is made up of 13 amino acids. The germline V gene has CDR1 SSHAT and CDR2 FNYEAQ (reference sequence). Only in-frame clones appear in the TCRdb table, and some are missing; sequencing was by immunoSEQ multiplex PCR. The profile shows some 8,100 clones, roughly 80% of them singletons. The sample consisted of uninvolved lung tissue not adjacent to the tumor. The clonotype originates from a human donor with non-small cell lung cancer. J is TRBJ2-3 and V is TRBV7-7; no reliable D call. CDR3 in amino acids: CASSLTPWDTQYF. CDR3 coding DNA: TGTGCTAGCAGCTTAACTCCATGGGATACGCAGTATTTT.